The rows below give T cell receptor beta chains drawn from one sample of a study of T cell changes during pregnancy in multiple sclerosis. The repertoire was sequenced with immunoSEQ multiplex PCR; TCRdb's copy has only in-frame clones and lacks some. The sample lists about 85,000 clones; approximately 91% were seen once. The sequenced sample was peripheral blood, obtained in the first trimester of pregnancy. The receptors here all came from a female donor with multiple sclerosis, enrolled in a pregnancy study. CDR3s include the opening cysteine and the closing phenylalanine or tryptophan. A D gene is named only where the DNA matches it firmly. Clone size is shown for a subset of rows, as once, few, many or a class of expanded clone.

clone_size	cdr3_length	v_call	j_call	d_call	cdr3_nt	cdr3_aa
NA	14	TRBV27	TRBJ2-4	NA	TGTGCCAGCAGTTTGCTACAGGCAAAAAACATTCAGTACTTC	CASSLLQAKNIQYF
NA	17	TRBV13	TRBJ2-2	TRBD2	TGTGCCAGCAGCCATACTAGCGGGGGTCGGAACACCGGGGAGCTGTTTTTT	CASSHTSGGRNTGELFF
NA	12	TRBV28	TRBJ2-3	NA	TGTGCCAGCAGCCCCGGCACAGATACGCAGTATTTT	CASSPGTDTQYF
NA	16	TRBV15	TRBJ2-5	NA	TGTGCCACCAGCAGAGATTACGGCGGGCGACAAGAGACCCAGTACTTC	CATSRDYGGRQETQYF
NA	15	TRBV4-1	TRBJ1-1	NA	TGCGCCAGCAGCCAAGTAGCCCCGATAAACACTGAAGCTTTCTTT	CASSQVAPINTEAFF
few	15	TRBV4-2	TRBJ1-3	TRBD1	TGTGCCAGCAGCCTTTACAGGGGCGAAGGAAACACCATATATTTT	CASSLYRGEGNTIYF
NA	19	TRBV5-1	TRBJ2-7	TRBD2	TGCGCCAGCAGCTTGGATCCCGGGACTAGCGGGGGGACTGCGGGGGAGCAGTACTTC	CASSLDPGTSGGTAGEQYF
once	14	TRBV5-1	TRBJ2-7	NA	TGCGCCAGCAGCTTGGGGAACAGAGACTACGAGCAGTACTTC	CASSLGNRDYEQYF
NA	16	TRBV7-9	TRBJ1-3	NA	TGTGCCAGCAGCGTAGGAGGGAAACGCTCTGGAAACACCATATATTTT	CASSVGGKRSGNTIYF
NA	16	TRBV19	TRBJ1-5	NA	TGTGCCAGTAGTATCTCTGGGGCTGATCGCAATCAGCCCCAGCATTTT	CASSISGADRNQPQHF
NA	16	TRBV7-3	TRBJ1-2	TRBD1	TGTGCCAGCAGCCCAAGCCGGGACAGGGAAAAGGAAGGCTACACCTTC	CASSPSRDREKEGYTF
NA	14	TRBV7-2	TRBJ2-1	TRBD2	TGTGCCAGCAGCTTTTGGACTAGCGTAGGTGAGCAGTTCTTC	CASSFWTSVGEQFF
NA	11	TRBV6-5	TRBJ1-2	NA	TGTGCCAGCAGTTTCGGGAGTGGCTACACCTTC	CASSFGSGYTF
NA	15	TRBV27	TRBJ2-1	TRBD1	TGTGCCAGCAGTTTAGTCGGGACAGGGATCAATGAGCAGTTCTTC	CASSLVGTGINEQFF
NA	12	TRBV19	TRBJ2-7	NA	TGTGCCAGTAGTGGGGGGTCCTACGAGCAGTACTTC	CASSGGSYEQYF
NA	15	TRBV4-1	TRBJ1-2	TRBD1	TGCGCCAGCAGCCAAGAGAGCCGGACAGGGGGCGGCTACACCTTC	CASSQESRTGGGYTF
NA	16	TRBV7-6	TRBJ2-7	TRBD1	TGTGCCAGCAGCTTAATCGGGACAGGGGTGATGAACGAGCAGTACTTC	CASSLIGTGVMNEQYF
NA	15	TRBV27	TRBJ1-1	TRBD1	TGTGCCAGCAGTTTATCGGGACAGGGTGTCACTGAAGCTTTCTTT	CASSLSGQGVTEAFF
once	11	TRBV5-3	TRBJ2-5	NA	TGTGCCAGAGTGCCTTCGGGGACCCAGTACTTC	CARVPSGTQYF
NA	13	TRBV6-1	TRBJ2-6	NA	TGTGCCACCTTATTCTCTGGGGCCAACGTCCTGACTTTC	CATLFSGANVLTF
NA	15	TRBV5-1	TRBJ2-5	NA	TGCGCCAGCAGCTTGGGGCAGGGGGGAGGAGAGACCCAGTACTTC	CASSLGQGGGETQYF
NA	14	TRBV29-1	TRBJ2-1	NA	TGCAGCCCGAGACTAACCTCCCTCTACAATGAGCAGTTCTTC	CSPRLTSLYNEQFF
NA	14	TRBV27	TRBJ1-2	NA	TGTGCCAGCAGTTTAACCCAGGGAATTGATGGCTACACCTTC	CASSLTQGIDGYTF
NA	14	TRBV4-2	TRBJ1-1	NA	TGTGCCAGCAGCCAAGATCTAGGTAACACTGAAGCTTTCTTT	CASSQDLGNTEAFF
NA	16	TRBV7-2	TRBJ2-7	NA	TGTGCCAGCAGCTTAGTCGGGGCGGGGACGCCCTACGAGCAGTACTTC	CASSLVGAGTPYEQYF
NA	11	TRBV19	TRBJ1-5	NA	TGTGCCAGTAGTTCGGGGGAGCCCCAGCATTTT	CASSSGEPQHF
NA	15	TRBV11-3	TRBJ2-1	TRBD1	TGTGCCAGCAGCGGAAACGGACAGGGTTACAATGAGCAGTTCTTC	CASSGNGQGYNEQFF
once	15	TRBV19	TRBJ1-2	TRBD1	TGTGCCAGTAGTACGACAGGGTTCGGTTACTATGGCTACACCTTC	CASSTTGFGYYGYTF
few	13	TRBV6-6	TRBJ1-1	NA	TGTGCCAGCAGTTACGGGTCAGGGTCTGAAGCTTTCTTT	CASSYGSGSEAFF
NA	14	TRBV6-5	TRBJ1-1	TRBD1	TGTGCCAGCAGTTACACCGCAGGGGGCACTGAAGCTTTCTTT	CASSYTAGGTEAFF
NA	14	TRBV2	TRBJ2-5	NA	TGTGCCAGCAGGCCGGGTCCGCCGTGGGAGACCCAGTACTTC	CASRPGPPWETQYF
NA	17	TRBV4-1	TRBJ1-5	NA	TGCGCCAGCAGCCAAGTGGTAGGAAAAACAAGCGATCAGCCCCAGCATTTT	CASSQVVGKTSDQPQHF
NA	13	TRBV15	TRBJ2-7	TRBD1	TGTGCCACCAGTGGGACAGGGGGTAGCGAGCAGTACTTC	CATSGTGGSEQYF
NA	14	TRBV5-4	TRBJ1-2	TRBD1	TGTGCCAGCAGACCGACAGGGGCAAACTATGGCTACACCTTC	CASRPTGANYGYTF
NA	16	TRBV5-1	TRBJ2-7	TRBD1	TGCGCCAGCAGCTTGGCCTTGGGGACAGGGGATGACGAGCAGTACTTC	CASSLALGTGDDEQYF
few	14	TRBV10-1	TRBJ1-6	TRBD1	TGCGCCAGCAGTATGACAGGGGTTAATTCACCCCTCCACTTT	CASSMTGVNSPLHF
NA	18	TRBV11-2	TRBJ2-7	TRBD1	TGTGCCAGCAGCTTAGCGACAGGGTCGATGGTGGTCGGATACGAGCAGTACTTC	CASSLATGSMVVGYEQYF